The clone carrying this T cell receptor beta chain was counted many times. As yet, its antigen is unknown. This entry is derived from a study of early T cells in non-severe SARS-CoV-2 infection. In the study overall: Whole-blood bulk RNA, unsorted, was sequenced, and chains were unpaired.

Findings of the study overall: Sequences matched to VDJdb favored anti-spike CD8 responses, while private and CD4 specificities were missed.

The CDR3 consists of 14 residues. CDR1 is MGHRA and CDR2 is YSYEKL in the germline V gene. J lost 2 bases, V lost 10 bases, and 8 bases had no gene match. cDNA molecules, individually, were tagged with unique molecular identifiers. Each CDR3 protein gets one entry after TCRdb re-called the 5' RACE reads with MiXCR. The sample carries tens of thousands of distinct CDR3 sequences, 9.5% to 15% recorded once. Specimen: whole blood, collected at baseline. This rearrangement joins TRBV4-1 to TRBJ2-3; 8 positions match TRBD2. The clonotype was recovered from an adult who was a healthcare worker with PCR-confirmed SARS-CoV-2 infection or an uninfected control (not recorded which). The CDR3 region is CATAGGRVTDTQYF. DNA of the CDR3: TGCGCCACGGCGGGGGGTAGGGTCACAGATACGCAGTATTTT.